The subject of this entry is one T cell receptor beta chain. The antigen it recognizes is unknown. Base qualities are not recorded, but no much larger clone differs from it by a single base. TCRbeta CDR3 regions were amplified from genomic DNA by means of the immunoSEQ Assay, a bias-controlled multiplex PCR. As for the authors' bioinformatics: Within the assay, amplification of reference gene primers was used to estimate how many nucleated cells each sample contained. To quantify the absolute abundance of each unique TCRbeta CDR3 rearrangement, sequence reads were collapsed and filtered. Productive Simpson clonality was computed per sample as the square root of Simpson's diversity index over productive rearrangements. TCRdb mirrors the immuneACCESS table, restricted to in-frame sequences. Some clones are absent from its copies; in checked studies, under half trace to an unresolved V gene, and the reason for the others is unknown. V and J calls plus clone size are reproduced from that table; the DNA served to infer D and trimming. The sample table records some 69,000 clones; 75% to 85% of these occur just once. The ten biggest clones cover roughly 50% of the sample.

Each collaborating institution followed its own protocols to collect whole blood in K2EDTA tubes. For TCRbeta analysis, collaborators shipped samples as frozen whole blood, isolated PBMCs, or DNA extracted from either of those sample types. The cysteine opens and the phenylalanine closes a CDR3 of 15 amino acids. The kept DNA is CDR3 alone, 45 bases in frame from the first base. For CDR1 and CDR2, the germline V gene lists SGHVS and FNYEAQ. V was cut back by 0 bases and J by 3 bases, leaving a gap of 10 bases between them. The data originate from a study of blood T cell repertoires in COVID-19 (dated by TCRdb to 2020 to 2022). About the full investigation: Collaborator samples came from the United States, Italy and Spain and covered acute and convalescent phases of COVID-19. Sample metadata almost always included a de-identified subject ID, COVID-19 status, age in years and sex. The repertoires were released in a freely available public database meant as a resource for research on the immune response to SARS-CoV-2. The samples were drawn from the first 160 participants of the ongoing ImmuneRACE study and from more than 1,000 subjects provided by 6 global collaborators. The prospective study material was composed of cDNA or gDNA derived from T cells, B-cell-depleted T cells, or PBMCs. Where available, HLA class I and class II types were taken from metadata supplied by the sample provider and were not determined by assay-based typing. The dataset comprised deeply sampled blood TCRbeta repertoires from subjects exposed to, actively infected with, or recovered from COVID-19.

Results and caveats for the whole study, not just this receptor: Clinical and demographic metadata were provided uncurated, with the amount varying by source and participant.

The chain was built from TRBV7-6 and TRBJ2-3, and the D gene may be TRBD2, 5 bases matching. The material sequenced was peripheral blood. The sequence derives from a human donor in a cohort sampled during active COVID-19. The sequence in DNA is TGTGCCAGCAGCTTAGCGAGCCGGGATACAGATACGCAGTATTTT. It specifies CASSLASRDTDTQYF.